The 15 T cell receptor beta chains below all came from one sample that was sequenced in a study of Ad26.COV2.S vaccination and SARS-CoV-2 variants. Profiled with immunoSEQ multiplex PCR; TCRdb holds only in-frame clones, not every one. The sample holds about 94,000 clones, approximately 86% seen once. The sequencing used peripheral blood, collected after recovery from COVID-19. These receptors came from a human donor who had recovered from COVID-19.

Written as DNA, the CDR3 is TGTGCCAGCAGTTGGGGGCGGAATGAGCAGTTCTTC. Amino acids: CASSWGRNEQFF. J is TRBJ2-1 and V is TRBV27; D possibly corresponds to TRBD1 (6 bases). In germline, CDR1 is MNHEY, CDR2 SMNVEV (reference sequence). The CDR3 is 12 amino acids. V was cut by 4 bases and J by 7 bases, with 8 bases left in between.

This chain connects TRBV13 to TRBJ2-3; 11 nucleotides align to TRBD2. Trimming took 5 bases from V and 2 from J; bases not matched to a gene: 9. The CDR3 consists of 17 residues. Germline CDR1 reads PRHDT; CDR2 reads FYEKMQ (reference sequence). The CDR3 spells CASSPEIAGGPTDTQYF. For the CDR3, the DNA is TGTGCCAGCAGCCCAGAGATAGCGGGAGGGCCCACAGATACGCAGTATTTT.

This chain links TRBV5-6 with TRBJ2-5; a weak D match, TRBD2 (5 bases). The germline V and J ends were trimmed by 5 bases and 5 bases, with 13 bases remaining between them. The CDR3 totals 13 residues. Germline loops: CDR1 SGHDT, CDR2 YYEEEE. The CDR3 DNA reads as TGTGCCAGCAGACAAATCACGGGGGAGACCCAGTACTTC. Its translation is CASRQITGETQYF.

V gene TRBV3-1 (or the pseudogene TRBV3-2) combines with J gene TRBJ1-2, with 8 bases matching TRBD1. This CDR3 has 15 residues. The V gene's germline CDR1 is LGHDT and CDR2 YNNKEL (reference sequence). V lost 0 bases to trimming and J lost 4 bases; unmatched junction nucleotides: 4. The CDR3 is CASSQDTGGSYGYTF. CDR3 DNA sequence: TGTGCCAGCAGCCAAGACACAGGGGGTAGCTATGGCTACACCTTC.

The chain recombines TRBV7-8 with TRBJ2-7; 7 positions agree with TRBD1. CDR3 size: 16 residues. The germline CDR1 and CDR2 sequences are SGHVS and FQNEAQ. With V trimmed by 2 bases and J by 1 base, 8 bases remained unmatched. The CDR3 DNA is TGTGCCAGCAGCTTAAGGACAGGAGCGTTTTCCTACGAGCAGTACTTC. Translated, it gives CASSLRTGAFSYEQYF.

The V call is TRBV10-3, the J call TRBJ2-7; 10 bases are shared with TRBD2. V was clipped by 10 bases and J by 3 bases; unmatched bases: 6. Germline values: CDR1 ENHRY, CDR2 SYGVKD. The CDR3 is 13 residues long. Here the CDR3 reads CATRTSGNYEQYF. CDR3 bases: TGTGCCACTCGGACTAGCGGTAACTACGAGCAGTACTTC.

J is TRBJ2-5 and V is TRBV7-9; 12 bases align to TRBD2. The CDR3 consists of 17 residues. The germline CDR1 and CDR2 sequences are SEHNR and FQNEAQ (reference sequence). With V trimmed by 6 bases and J by 4 bases, 12 bases remained unmatched. This CDR3 is CASRLASGRALGETQYF. The CDR3 bases are TGTGCCAGCAGGCTTGCTAGCGGGAGGGCCCTCGGAGAGACCCAGTACTTC.

This chain joins TRBV25-1 and TRBJ2-1, with TRBD1 identical over 8 bases. The V gene end was trimmed by 6 bases and the J gene end by 6 bases; junction bases not matched to a gene: 10. Germline V gene sequence: CDR1 MGHDK, CDR2 SYGVNS. The CDR3 is 15 residues long. The CDR3 spells CASSALDRVGNEQFF. The CDR3 DNA reads TGTGCCAGCAGCGCGTTGGACAGGGTAGGCAATGAGCAGTTCTTC.

The gene calls are TRBV5-1 and TRBJ2-5; no clear D. The length of the CDR3 is 11 residues. V was cut by 4 bases and J by 2 bases, with 3 bases left in between. Germline CDR1 SGHRS, CDR2 YFSETQ. The CDR3 region has the DNA TGCGCCAGCAGCCTGCAAGAGACCCAGTACTTC. Encoded protein: CASSLQETQYF.

This clone was seen a handful of times. This chain connects TRBV7-8 to TRBJ1-5, with D tentatively TRBD1 (6 bases). The CDR3 runs to 17 residues. Trimming took 5 bases from V and 2 from J, leaving 19 bases between them. The germline V gene encodes CDR1 SGHVS and CDR2 FQNEAQ. The CDR3 nucleotides read TGTGCCAGCAGCCCCCAAGGGGGAGGCTGGGGCAATCAGCCCCAGCATTTT. Protein product: CASSPQGGGWGNQPQHF.

This sequence joins TRBV27 and TRBJ2-2; perhaps TRBD1 as D (6 bases). This CDR3 has 13 amino acids. V was pared by 3 bases and J by 8 bases, with 10 bases between. CDR1 is MNHEY and CDR2 is SMNVEV in the germline V gene (reference sequence). The CDR3 region has the DNA TGTGCCAGCAGTTTGGGACATCGAGGGGAGCTGTTTTTT. Translating gives CASSLGHRGELFF.

The J gene is TRBJ1-5, the V gene TRBV3-1 (or the pseudogene TRBV3-2); TRBD1 matches at 8 bases. This CDR3 region has 15 residues. J was trimmed by 2 bases and V by 4 bases; bases with no gene match: 4. The germline V gene encodes CDR1 LGHDT and CDR2 YNNKEL (reference sequence). The CDR3 DNA is TGTGCCAGCAGCCGCGGACAGGGCGGCAATCAGCCCCAGCATTTT. As protein: CASSRGQGGNQPQHF.

The gene calls are TRBV7-2 and TRBJ1-1; D perhaps matches TRBD1 (5 bases). Per germline, CDR1 SGHTA and CDR2 FQGNSA. The ends were cut back, 5 bases at V and 1 base at J, with 8 bases in the middle. This CDR3 spans 13 amino acids. Here the CDR3 reads CASSKTGNTEAFF. The CDR3 region has the DNA TGTGCCAGCAGCAAAACAGGGAACACTGAAGCTTTCTTT.

This chain connects TRBV28 to TRBJ2-7, with TRBD1 matching 8 bases. Germline V gene sequence: CDR1 MDHEN, CDR2 SYDVKM. With 3 bases clipped from V and 6 bases from J, the junction kept 7 bases outside the gene matches. The CDR3 has 14 amino acids. CDR3 region: CASSFQGALAEQYF. DNA of the CDR3: TGTGCCAGCAGTTTTCAGGGGGCGCTCGCCGAGCAGTACTTC.

The V and J genes are TRBV3-1 (or the pseudogene TRBV3-2) and TRBJ1-2; a possible D gene is TRBD1 (5 bases). Germline assignment: CDR1 LGHDT and CDR2 YNNKEL (reference sequence). CDR3 length: 13 residues. V lost 4 bases, J lost 4 bases, and 10 bases lay in between. CDR3 sequence: CASSLGDLYGYTF. The CDR3 nucleotides are TGTGCCAGCAGCCTGGGGGATCTCTATGGCTACACCTTC.